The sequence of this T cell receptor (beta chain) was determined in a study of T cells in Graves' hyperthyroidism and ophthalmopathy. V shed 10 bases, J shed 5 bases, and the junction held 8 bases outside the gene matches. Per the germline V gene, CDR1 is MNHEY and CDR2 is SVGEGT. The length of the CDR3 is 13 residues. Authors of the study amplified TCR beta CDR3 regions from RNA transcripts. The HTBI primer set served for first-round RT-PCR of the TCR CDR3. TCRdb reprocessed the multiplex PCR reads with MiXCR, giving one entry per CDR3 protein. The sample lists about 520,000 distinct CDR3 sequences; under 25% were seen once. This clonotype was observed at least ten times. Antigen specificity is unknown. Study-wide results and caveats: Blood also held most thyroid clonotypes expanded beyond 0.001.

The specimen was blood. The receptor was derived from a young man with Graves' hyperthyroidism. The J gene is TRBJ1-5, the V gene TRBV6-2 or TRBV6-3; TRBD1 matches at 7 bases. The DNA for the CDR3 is TGTGCCACCCAGGGGGGGGGGCATCAGCCCCAGCATTTT. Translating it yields CATQGGGHQPQHF.